The 3 T cell receptor beta chains below come from one sample, sequenced in a study of cytomegalovirus exposure and HLA in healthy donors. The PCR ran on 60 Vbeta and 13 Jbeta primers. Using immunoSEQ multiplex PCR, the repertoire was profiled, and TCRdb retains in-frame clones only, with some absent. Altogether 100,000 to 150,000 clones are present, under 85% being singletons, with the ten largest covering roughly 13%. The specimen sequenced was PBMCs. These receptors came from a woman aged 40 to 49 in good health and CMV-seropositive.

This chain uses TRBV9 with TRBJ1-4, with TRBD1 identical over 9 bases. Germline values: CDR1 SGDLS, CDR2 YYNGEE. J was trimmed by 7 bases and V by 3 bases; bases with no gene match: 4. The CDR3 is made up of 14 amino acids. CDR3 sequence (DNA): TGTGCCAGCAGCGCCGGGACAGGGTTTGAAAAACTGTTTTTT. Residues: CASSAGTGFEKLFF.

V and J are TRBV25-1 and TRBJ2-4; D might be TRBD2 (6 bases). The germline V gene encodes CDR1 MGHDK and CDR2 SYGVNS. This CDR3 has 13 amino acids. The V end lost 3 bases, the J end lost 6 bases, and 9 bases lay between the germline ends. CDR3 DNA sequence: TGTGCCAGCAGTGAGGGACTTGCAAACATTCAGTACTTC. This gives the protein CASSEGLANIQYF.

V gene TRBV15 combines with J gene TRBJ2-1; 9 positions match TRBD1. Germline trimming cut 0 bases from V and 6 bases from J; bases unmatched to any gene: 12. The germline V gene encodes CDR1 LNHNV and CDR2 YYDKDF (reference sequence). The CDR3 is 18 residues long. The CDR3 coding sequence is TGTGCCACCAGCAGAGACGACTTCTCCGGGACAGGGTTCAATGAGCAGTTCTTC. It translates to CATSRDDFSGTGFNEQFF.